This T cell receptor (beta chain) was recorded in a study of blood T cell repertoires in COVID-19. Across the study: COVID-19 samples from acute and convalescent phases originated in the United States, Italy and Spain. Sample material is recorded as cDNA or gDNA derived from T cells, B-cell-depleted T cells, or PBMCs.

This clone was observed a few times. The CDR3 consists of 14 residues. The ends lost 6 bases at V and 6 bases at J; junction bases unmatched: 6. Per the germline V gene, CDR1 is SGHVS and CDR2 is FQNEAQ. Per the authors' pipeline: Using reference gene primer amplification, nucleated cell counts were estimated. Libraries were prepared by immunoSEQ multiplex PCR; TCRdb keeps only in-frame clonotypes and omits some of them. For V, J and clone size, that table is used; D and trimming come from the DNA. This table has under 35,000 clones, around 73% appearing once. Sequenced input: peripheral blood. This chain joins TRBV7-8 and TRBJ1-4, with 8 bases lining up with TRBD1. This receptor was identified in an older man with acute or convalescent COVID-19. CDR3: CASSPGQGHEKLFF. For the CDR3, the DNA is TGTGCCAGCAGTCCTGGACAGGGTCATGAAAAACTGTTTTTT.